The clone carrying this T cell receptor (beta chain) was detected many times. This sample is drawn from a study of CD8+CD57+ T cells in acquired aplastic anemia. Only patients with CD8+CD57+ cell expansion on flow cytometry were chosen for sequencing. Profiling that covered TCR beta VDJ and CDR3 relied on genomic DNA as its template. TCRdb reprocessed the reads via MiXCR and lists one record per CDR3 protein. Among roughly 240,000 distinct CDR3 sequences listed, 45% to 50% were seen once. The CDR3 sequence is 13 residues long. The V gene lost 3 bases and the J gene lost 6 bases, with 11 bases spanning the gap. Germline CDR1 and CDR2: MGHDK and SYGVNS.

The sequencing input was sorted CD4+, CD8+, or CD8+CD57+ T cells (not recorded which) from PBMCs. This chain joins TRBV25-1 and TRBJ1-2; no clear D. The TCR originated in a human donor with aplastic anemia. CDR3 region: CASSESSLDGYTF. DNA of the CDR3: TGTGCCAGCAGTGAGTCTTCGCTGGATGGCTACACCTTC.